Listed here is a single T cell receptor beta chain. Its cognate antigen is unknown. Assay used: immunoSEQ multiplex PCR; TCRdb lists only in-frame clones, some missing. The sample lists 100,000 to 150,000 clones, around 90% occurring once. This sample stems from a study of T cell responses to AZD1222 COVID-19 vaccine. Study-level background: Second doses that came at about 4 or about 12 weeks were put together.

Study-wide findings and caveats: Researchers report vaccine-associated CD4 TCRs spanning spike, with dominance at 160-218 and 743-854.

Sample: peripheral blood, taken on day 0 of AZD1222 vaccination. This sequence was found in an adult in good health.

CDR3: CASSLYQGRDEKLFF. The DNA of the CDR3 is TGTGCCAGCAGCTTGTATCAGGGTAGGGATGAAAAACTGTTTTTT. The rearrangement joins TRBV5-8 to TRBJ1-4; a possible D gene is TRBD1 (5 bases). The V and J ends lost 1 base and 6 bases respectively, with 13 bases between them. The CDR3 is 15 residues long. The germline V gene encodes CDR1 SGHTS and CDR2 YDEGEE.